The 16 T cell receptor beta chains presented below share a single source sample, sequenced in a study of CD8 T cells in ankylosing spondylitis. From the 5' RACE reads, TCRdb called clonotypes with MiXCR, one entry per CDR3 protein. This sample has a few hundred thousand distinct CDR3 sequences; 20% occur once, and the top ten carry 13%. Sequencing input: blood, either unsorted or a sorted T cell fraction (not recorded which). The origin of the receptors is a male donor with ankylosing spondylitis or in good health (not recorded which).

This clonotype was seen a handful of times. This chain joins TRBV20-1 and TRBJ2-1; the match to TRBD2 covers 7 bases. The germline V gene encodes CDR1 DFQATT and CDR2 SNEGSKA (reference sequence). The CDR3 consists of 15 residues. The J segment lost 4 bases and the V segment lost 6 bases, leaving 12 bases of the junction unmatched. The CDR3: CSASREVSGYNEQFF. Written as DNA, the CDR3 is TGCAGTGCCAGCCGGGAGGTGTCGGGATACAATGAGCAGTTCTTC.

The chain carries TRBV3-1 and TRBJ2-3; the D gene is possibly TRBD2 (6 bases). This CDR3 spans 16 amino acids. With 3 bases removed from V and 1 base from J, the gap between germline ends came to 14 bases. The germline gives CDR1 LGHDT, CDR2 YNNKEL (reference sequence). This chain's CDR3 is CASSHPDYPGTDTQYF. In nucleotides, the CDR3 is TGTGCCAGCAGCCACCCGGACTATCCGGGCACAGATACGCAGTATTTT.

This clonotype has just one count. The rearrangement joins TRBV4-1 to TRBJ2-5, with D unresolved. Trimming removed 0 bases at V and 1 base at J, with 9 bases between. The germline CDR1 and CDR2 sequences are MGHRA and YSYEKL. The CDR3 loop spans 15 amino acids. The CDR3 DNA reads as TGCGCCAGCAGCCAAGAGGGCGGATCCCAAGAGACCCAGTACTTC. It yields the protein CASSQEGGSQETQYF.

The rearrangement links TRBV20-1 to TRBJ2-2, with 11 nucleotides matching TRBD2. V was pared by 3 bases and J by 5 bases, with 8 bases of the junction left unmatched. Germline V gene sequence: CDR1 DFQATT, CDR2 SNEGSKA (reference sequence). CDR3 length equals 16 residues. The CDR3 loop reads CSASYIAGGRTGELFF. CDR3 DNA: TGCAGTGCTAGTTATATAGCGGGGGGGAGGACCGGGGAGCTGTTTTTT.

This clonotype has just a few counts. The CDR3 region is CASSSWGQNIQYF. DNA for the CDR3: TGTGCCAGCAGCTCCTGGGGGCAAAACATTCAGTACTTC. The V call is TRBV11-2, the J call TRBJ2-4, with D possibly TRBD1 on 6 matching bases. Per germline, CDR1 SGHAT and CDR2 FQNNGV. V shed 4 bases and J shed 5 bases, with 9 bases lying between them. CDR3 length: 13 amino acids.

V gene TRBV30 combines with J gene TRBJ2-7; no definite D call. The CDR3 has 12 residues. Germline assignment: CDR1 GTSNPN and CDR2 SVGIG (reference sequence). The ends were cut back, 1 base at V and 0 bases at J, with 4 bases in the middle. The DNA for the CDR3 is TGTGCCTGGAGTGGGACCTCCTACGAGCAGTACTTC. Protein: CAWSGTSYEQYF.

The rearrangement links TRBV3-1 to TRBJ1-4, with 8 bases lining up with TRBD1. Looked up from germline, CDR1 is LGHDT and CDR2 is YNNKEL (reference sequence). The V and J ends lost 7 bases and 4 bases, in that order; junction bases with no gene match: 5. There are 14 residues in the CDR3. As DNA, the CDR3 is TGTGCCAGCACCGCCGGACAGGGTAATGAAAAACTGTTTTTT. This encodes CASTAGQGNEKLFF.

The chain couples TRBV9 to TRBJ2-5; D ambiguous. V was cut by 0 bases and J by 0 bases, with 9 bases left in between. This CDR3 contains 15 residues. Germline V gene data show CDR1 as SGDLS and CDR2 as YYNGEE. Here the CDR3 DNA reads TGTGCCAGCAGCGTAGTACCGACCCACCAAGAGACCCAGTACTTC. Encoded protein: CASSVVPTHQETQYF.

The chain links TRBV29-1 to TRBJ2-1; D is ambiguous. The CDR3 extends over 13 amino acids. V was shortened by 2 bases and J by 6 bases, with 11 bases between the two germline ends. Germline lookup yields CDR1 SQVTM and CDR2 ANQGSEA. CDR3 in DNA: TGCAGCGTTGAAACCGCTCTTCGCAATGAGCAGTTCTTC. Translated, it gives CSVETALRNEQFF.

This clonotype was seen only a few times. CDR3 in amino acids: CASSDPRDRLYNEQFF. In nucleotides, the CDR3 is TGTGCCAGCAGCGATCCCCGGGACAGATTATACAATGAGCAGTTCTTC. The chain has TRBV2 and TRBJ2-1, with 7 bases lining up with TRBD1. The ends lost 6 bases at V and 4 bases at J; junction bases unmatched: 12. Germline lookup yields CDR1 SNHLY and CDR2 FYNNEI. The CDR3 loop spans 16 amino acids.

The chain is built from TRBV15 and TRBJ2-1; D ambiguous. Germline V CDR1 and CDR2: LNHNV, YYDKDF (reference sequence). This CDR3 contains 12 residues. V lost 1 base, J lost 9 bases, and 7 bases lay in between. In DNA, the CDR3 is TGTGCCACCAGCAGAGTAAGCTTTGAGCAGTTCTTC. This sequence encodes CATSRVSFEQFF.

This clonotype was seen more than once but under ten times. The CDR3 region is CASRTGALGQDFYNEQFF. The DNA for the CDR3 is TGTGCCAGCAGAACGGGCGCCTTGGGACAGGACTTCTACAATGAGCAGTTCTTC. The J gene is TRBJ2-1, the V gene TRBV11-2; TRBD1 aligns across 8 bases. V dropped 6 bases and J dropped 3; count of bases not matched to a gene: 16. The CDR3 runs 18 residues. The germline gives CDR1 SGHAT, CDR2 FQNNGV.

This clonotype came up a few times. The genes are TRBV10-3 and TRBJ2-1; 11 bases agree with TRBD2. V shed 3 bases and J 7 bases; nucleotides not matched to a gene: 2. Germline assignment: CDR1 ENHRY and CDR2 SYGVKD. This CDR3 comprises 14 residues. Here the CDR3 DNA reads TGTGCCATCAGTGAATGGACTAGCGGGAATGAGCAGTTCTTC. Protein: CAISEWTSGNEQFF.

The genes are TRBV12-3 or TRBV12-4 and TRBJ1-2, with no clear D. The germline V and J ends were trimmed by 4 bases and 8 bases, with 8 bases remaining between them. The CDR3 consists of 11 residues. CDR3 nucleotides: TGTGCCAGCAGTTCCACGGAGGGCTACACCTTC. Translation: CASSSTEGYTF.

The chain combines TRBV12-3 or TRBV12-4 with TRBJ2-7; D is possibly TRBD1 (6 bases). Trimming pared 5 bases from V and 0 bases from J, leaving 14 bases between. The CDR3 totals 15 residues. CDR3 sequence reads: CASSELGQSSYEQYF. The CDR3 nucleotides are TGTGCCAGCAGTGAATTGGGACAAAGCTCCTACGAGCAGTACTTC.

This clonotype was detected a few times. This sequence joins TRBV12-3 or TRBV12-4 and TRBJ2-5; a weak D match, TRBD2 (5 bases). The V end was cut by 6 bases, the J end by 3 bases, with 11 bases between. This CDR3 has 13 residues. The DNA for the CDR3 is TGTGCCAGCAGCTACGGACTGGAAGAGACCCAGTACTTC. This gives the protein CASSYGLEETQYF.